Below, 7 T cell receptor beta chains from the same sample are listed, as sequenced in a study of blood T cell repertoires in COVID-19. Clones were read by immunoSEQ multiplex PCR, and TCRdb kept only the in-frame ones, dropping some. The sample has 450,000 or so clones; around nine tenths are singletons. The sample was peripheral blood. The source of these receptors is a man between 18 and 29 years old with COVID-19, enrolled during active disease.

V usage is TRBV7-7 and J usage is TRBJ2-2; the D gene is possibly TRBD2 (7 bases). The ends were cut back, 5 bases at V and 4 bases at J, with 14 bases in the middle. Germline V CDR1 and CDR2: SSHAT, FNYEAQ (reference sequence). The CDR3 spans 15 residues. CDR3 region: CASSALGGRTGELFF. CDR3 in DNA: TGTGCCAGCAGCGCTCTGGGGGGGCGCACCGGGGAGCTGTTTTTT.

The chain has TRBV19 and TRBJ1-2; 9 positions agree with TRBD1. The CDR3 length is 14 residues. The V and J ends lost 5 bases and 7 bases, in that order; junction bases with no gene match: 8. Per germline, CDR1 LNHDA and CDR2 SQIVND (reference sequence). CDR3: CASSFGTGTAGYTF. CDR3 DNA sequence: TGTGCCAGTAGTTTCGGGACAGGGACGGCTGGCTACACCTTC.

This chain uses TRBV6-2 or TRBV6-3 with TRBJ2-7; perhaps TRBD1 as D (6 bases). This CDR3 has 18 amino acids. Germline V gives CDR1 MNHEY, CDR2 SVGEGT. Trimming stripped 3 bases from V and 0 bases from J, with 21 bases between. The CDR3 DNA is TGTGCCAGCAGTTATCCCCCCTGGGGACACGGACCCTCCTACGAGCAGTACTTC. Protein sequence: CASSYPPWGHGPSYEQYF.

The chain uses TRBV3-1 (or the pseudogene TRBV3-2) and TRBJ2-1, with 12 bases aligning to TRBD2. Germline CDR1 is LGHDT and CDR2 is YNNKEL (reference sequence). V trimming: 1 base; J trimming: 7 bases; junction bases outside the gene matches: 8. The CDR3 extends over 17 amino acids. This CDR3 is CASSQGGGLAGLNEQFF. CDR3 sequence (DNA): TGTGCCAGCAGCCAAGGCGGCGGACTAGCGGGACTTAATGAGCAGTTCTTC.

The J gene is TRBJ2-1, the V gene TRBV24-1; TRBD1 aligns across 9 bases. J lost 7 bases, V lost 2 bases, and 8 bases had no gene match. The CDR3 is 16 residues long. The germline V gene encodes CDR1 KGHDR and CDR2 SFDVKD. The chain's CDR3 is CATSDSGTGTSNEQFF. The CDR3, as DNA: TGTGCCACCAGTGATTCCGGGACAGGGACGTCTAATGAGCAGTTCTTC.

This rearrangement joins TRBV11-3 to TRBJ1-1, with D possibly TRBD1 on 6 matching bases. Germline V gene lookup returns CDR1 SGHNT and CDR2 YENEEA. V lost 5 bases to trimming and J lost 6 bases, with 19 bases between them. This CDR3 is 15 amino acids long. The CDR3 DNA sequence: TGTGCCAGCAGCCCTAGGGGGGGGGCCGGGGCTGAAGCTTTCTTT. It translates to CASSPRGGAGAEAFF. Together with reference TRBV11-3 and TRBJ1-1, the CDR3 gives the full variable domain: EAGVVQSPRYKIIEKKQPVAFWCNPISGHNTLYWYLQNLGQGPELLIRYENEEAVDDSQLPKDRFSAERLKGVDSTLKIQPAELGDSAVYLCASSPRGGAGAEAFFGQGTRLTVV.

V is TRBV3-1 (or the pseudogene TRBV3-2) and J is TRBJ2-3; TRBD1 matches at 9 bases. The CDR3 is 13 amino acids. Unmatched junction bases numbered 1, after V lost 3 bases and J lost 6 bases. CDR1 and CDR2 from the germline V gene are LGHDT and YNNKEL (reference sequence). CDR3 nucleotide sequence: TGTGCCAGCAGCCACGACAGGGGGGATACGCAGTATTTT. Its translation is CASSHDRGDTQYF.